The 13 T cell receptor beta chains below were found in one sample sequenced in a study of blood T cell repertoires in COVID-19. Method: immunoSEQ multiplex PCR; TCRdb's copy keeps in-frame clones and lacks some. This table holds approximately 230,000 clones, around 83% found once. Material: peripheral blood. These TCRs come from a man aged 80 or over with acute or convalescent COVID-19.

This sequence joins TRBV28 and TRBJ2-5, with 12 bases lining up with TRBD1. CDR1 is MDHEN and CDR2 is SYDVKM in the germline V gene. The J segment lost 5 bases and the V segment lost 6 bases, leaving 7 bases of the junction unmatched. The CDR3 has 15 residues. The CDR3 nucleotides read TGTGCCAGCAGCCTTGGGACAGGGGGCAGGGAGACCCAGTACTTC. It codes for CASSLGTGGRETQYF.

The chain uses TRBV5-1 and TRBJ2-1; unclear D gene. Per the germline V gene, CDR1 is SGHRS and CDR2 is YFSETQ. Trimming took off 0 bases at V and 0 bases at J, with 10 bases between the two ends. This CDR3 region has 16 residues. In DNA form, the CDR3 reads TGCGCCAGCAGCTTGGGTCCAAGGAGCTCCTACAATGAGCAGTTCTTC. This sequence encodes CASSLGPRSSYNEQFF.

Points on this clone: This CDR3 is also generated by other DNA sequences in the sample. The J gene is TRBJ2-5, the V gene TRBV5-1, with 12 positions matching TRBD2. The V gene's germline CDR1 is SGHRS and CDR2 YFSETQ. The J segment lost 4 bases and the V segment lost 1 base, leaving 5 bases of the junction unmatched. The CDR3 is made up of 16 amino acids. The CDR3 is CASSLLPTSGGETQYF. In nucleotides, the CDR3 is TGCGCCAGCAGCTTGCTCCCGACTAGCGGGGGAGAGACCCAGTACTTC.

The chain couples TRBV6-5 to TRBJ2-7; perhaps TRBD2 as D (5 bases). V lost 7 bases to trimming and J lost 6 bases, with 22 bases between them. Germline V CDR1 and CDR2: MNHEY, SVGAGI. CDR3 length equals 15 residues. DNA for the CDR3: TGTGCCAGCACCATGAGGACTCGTACCCTCTCCGAGCAGTACTTC. It codes for CASTMRTRTLSEQYF.

CDR3 nucleotide sequence: TGTGCCAGCAGCTTAGCGGGGGGGCCGCCCGAGCAGTTCTTC. It is translated as CASSLAGGPPEQFF. The chain carries TRBV6-5 and TRBJ2-1; 11 bases are shared with TRBD2. This CDR3 spans 14 amino acids. V gave up 6 bases and J gave up 10 bases; unmatched junction bases: 8. Germline CDR1 is MNHEY and CDR2 is SVGAGI.

The chain carries TRBV19 and TRBJ2-5, with D tentatively TRBD1 (5 bases). This CDR3 has 15 amino acids. Germline assignment: CDR1 LNHDA and CDR2 SQIVND (reference sequence). Trimming cost V 5 bases and J 2 bases, with 15 bases left between them. CDR3 loop: CASSVSRGRQETQYF. Written as DNA, the CDR3 is TGTGCCAGTAGTGTCTCTAGGGGAAGGCAAGAGACCCAGTACTTC.

This chain links TRBV19 with TRBJ1-4; a possible D gene is TRBD1 (5 bases). Germline CDR1 LNHDA, CDR2 SQIVND (reference sequence). This CDR3 has 15 residues. V was pared by 1 base and J by 4 bases, with 10 bases between. Here the CDR3 reads CASSIGGAINEKLFF. Here the CDR3 DNA reads TGTGCCAGTAGTATAGGCGGGGCCATTAATGAAAAACTGTTTTTT. Full variable domain (missing parts from reference TRBV19 and TRBJ1-4): DGGITQSPKYLFRKEGQNVTLSCEQNLNHDAMYWYRQDPGQGLRLIYYSQIVNDFQKGDIAEGYSVSREKKESFPLTVTSAQKNPTAFYLCASSIGGAINEKLFFGSGTQLSVL.

The genes are TRBV3-1 (or the pseudogene TRBV3-2) and TRBJ2-2, with 7 positions matching TRBD1. The CDR3 has 16 residues. CDR1 and CDR2 from the germline V gene are LGHDT and YNNKEL (reference sequence). The J segment lost 2 bases and the V segment lost 5 bases, leaving 8 bases of the junction unmatched. The CDR3 nucleotides are TGTGCCAGCAGCAATACCGGGACAGACAACACCGGGGAGCTGTTTTTT. Its protein product is CASSNTGTDNTGELFF.

A few counts support this clone. V and J are TRBV2 and TRBJ1-5, with D maybe TRBD1 (5 bases). V lost 5 bases and J lost 5, with 13 bases in between. The length of the CDR3 is 14 residues. Germline values: CDR1 SNHLY, CDR2 FYNNEI. CDR3 residues: CASSKQAGDQPQHF. CDR3 coding DNA: TGTGCCAGCAGTAAGCAGGCGGGGGATCAGCCCCAGCATTTT.

This rearrangement joins TRBV2 to TRBJ2-7, with 8 bases matching TRBD1. With 2 bases clipped from V and 6 bases from J, the junction kept 6 bases outside the gene matches. The CDR3 totals 14 residues. Looked up from germline, CDR1 is SNHLY and CDR2 is FYNNEI. As DNA, the CDR3 is TGTGCCAGCAGTGAACTGGGACAGGTGCGCGAGCAGTACTTC. As protein: CASSELGQVREQYF.

The J gene is TRBJ1-2, the V gene TRBV9; unclear D gene. The V gene lost 3 bases and the J gene lost 5 bases, with 17 bases spanning the gap. The CDR3 spans 15 residues. CDR1 is SGDLS, CDR2 YYNGEE, per germline. CDR3 DNA: TGTGCCAGCAGCGCCCTTCCCCCCGGGGTATATGGCTACACCTTC. Translation gives CASSALPPGVYGYTF.

V gene TRBV19 combines with J gene TRBJ2-2, with TRBD2 matching 9 bases. Per the germline V gene, CDR1 is LNHDA and CDR2 is SQIVND (reference sequence). With 7 bases clipped from V and 0 bases from J, the junction kept 3 bases outside the gene matches. The CDR3 is made up of 15 amino acids. Here the CDR3 reads CASTAGGANTGELFF. The CDR3, as DNA: TGTGCCAGTACCGCGGGGGGGGCGAACACCGGGGAGCTGTTTTTT.

V usage is TRBV5-1 and J usage is TRBJ1-4, with a possible D match to TRBD1 (6 bases). The CDR3 has 14 amino acids. Germline CDR1 SGHRS, CDR2 YFSETQ. V was clipped by 2 bases and J by 5 bases, with 10 bases between them. CDR3 sequence: CASSFSQGNEKLFF. As DNA, the CDR3 is TGCGCCAGCAGCTTCAGCCAGGGGAATGAAAAACTGTTTTTT.